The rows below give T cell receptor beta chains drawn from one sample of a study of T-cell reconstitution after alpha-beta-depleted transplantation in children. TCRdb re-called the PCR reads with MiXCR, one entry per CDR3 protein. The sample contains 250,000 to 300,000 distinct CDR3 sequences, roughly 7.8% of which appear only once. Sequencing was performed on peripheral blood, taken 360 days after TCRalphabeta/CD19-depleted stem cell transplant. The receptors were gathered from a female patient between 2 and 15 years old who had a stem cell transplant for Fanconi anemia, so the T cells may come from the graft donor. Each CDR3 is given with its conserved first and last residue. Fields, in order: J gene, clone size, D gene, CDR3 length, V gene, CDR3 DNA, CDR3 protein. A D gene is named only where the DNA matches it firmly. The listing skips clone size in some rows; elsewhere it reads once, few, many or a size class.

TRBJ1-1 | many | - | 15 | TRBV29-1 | TGCAGCGTTGCGAACAAACCGGGACACAACACTGAAGCTTTCTTT | CSVANKPGHNTEAFF
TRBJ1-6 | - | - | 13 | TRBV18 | TGTGCCAGCTCACCATATGATAATTCACCCCTCCACTTT | CASSPYDNSPLHF
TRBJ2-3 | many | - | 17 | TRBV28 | TGTGCCAGCAGTCCTCCCCATGGGCGGGTATACACAGATACGCAGTATTTT | CASSPPHGRVYTDTQYF
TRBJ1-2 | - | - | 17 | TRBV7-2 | TGTGCCAGCAGCTTAGCGGTGGATTCGTTGGGAGGGGACGGCTACACCTTC | CASSLAVDSLGGDGYTF
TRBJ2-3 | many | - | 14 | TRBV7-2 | TGTGCCAGCAGCTTAGTTTTGAACCTAGACAGAAAGTATTTT | CASSLVLNLDRKYF
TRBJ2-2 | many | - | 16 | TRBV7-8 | TGTGCCAGCAGCTTAGGGGGAGGGGGCGACTCCGGGGAGCTGTTTTTT | CASSLGGGGDSGELFF
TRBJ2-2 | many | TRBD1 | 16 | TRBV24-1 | TGTGCCACCAGTGATAACCGGGACAGGGGGGCAAGGGAGCTGTTTTTT | CATSDNRDRGARELFF
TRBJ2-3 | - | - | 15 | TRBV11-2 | TGTGCCAGCAGCCTGTCCACAGGAGCCACAGATACGCAGTATTTT | CASSLSTGATDTQYF
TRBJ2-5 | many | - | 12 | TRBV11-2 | TGTGCCAGCAGCTTGCAGAGGGAGACCCAGTACTTC | CASSLQRETQYF
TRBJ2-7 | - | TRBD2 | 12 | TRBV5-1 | TGCGCCAGCAGCTTGGATGGCGGGAGGAGTTACTTC | CASSLDGGRSYF
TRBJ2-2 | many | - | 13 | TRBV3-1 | TGTGCCAGCAGCCAAGTCTCAACCGGGGAGCTGTTTTTT | CASSQVSTGELFF
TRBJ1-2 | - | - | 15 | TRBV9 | TGTGCCAGCAGCGTTCAGAATGGGGGCAGGGACGGCTACACCTTC | CASSVQNGGRDGYTF
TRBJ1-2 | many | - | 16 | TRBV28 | TGTGCCAGCAGTTTCGCCGTGCCCTTGGAGCTCTATGGCTACACCTTC | CASSFAVPLELYGYTF
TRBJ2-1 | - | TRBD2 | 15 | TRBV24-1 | TGTGCCACCAGTGATGCGGGAGGGGGGTTGGGTGAGCAGTTCTTC | CATSDAGGGLGEQFF
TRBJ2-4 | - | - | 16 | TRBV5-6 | TGTGCCAGCAGCTTGGTCGGGAAATTAACCAAAAACATTCAGTACTTC | CASSLVGKLTKNIQYF
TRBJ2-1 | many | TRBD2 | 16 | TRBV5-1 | TGCGCCAGCAGCTTGAACTGGGCGGGGGGGGCCAATGAGCAGTTCTTC | CASSLNWAGGANEQFF
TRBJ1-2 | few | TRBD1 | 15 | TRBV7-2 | TGTGCCAGCAGCCAGGGGGTGTTAAAGGGCTATGGCTACACCTTC | CASSQGVLKGYGYTF
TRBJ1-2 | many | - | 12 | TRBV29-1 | TGCAGCGTTGATAGGGGAAACTATGGCTACACCTTC | CSVDRGNYGYTF
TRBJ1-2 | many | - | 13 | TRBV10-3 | TGTGCCATCAGTGAGTCTTGGACGGCCGGCTACACCTTC | CAISESWTAGYTF
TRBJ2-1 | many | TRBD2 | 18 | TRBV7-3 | TGTGCCAGCAGCTTTTTAGGTAGCGGGAGGGGCCGACGGGTTGAGCAGTTCTTC | CASSFLGSGRGRRVEQFF
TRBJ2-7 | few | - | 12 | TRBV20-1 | TGCAGTGCCTTCAGGGGCCTCTACGAGCAGTACTTC | CSAFRGLYEQYF
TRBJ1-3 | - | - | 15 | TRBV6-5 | TGTGCCAGCAGTTACCTGGGGGCTTCTGGAAACACCATATATTTT | CASSYLGASGNTIYF
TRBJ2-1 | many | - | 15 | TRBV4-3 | TGCGCCAGCAGCCGGAACCCAGAACCTCACAATGAGCAGTTCTTC | CASSRNPEPHNEQFF
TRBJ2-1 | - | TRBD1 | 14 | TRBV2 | TGTGCCAGTACGGGGACAGGGGACTACAATGAGCAGTTCTTC | CASTGTGDYNEQFF
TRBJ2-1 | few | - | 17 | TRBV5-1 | TGCGCCAGCAGTTCTGAATTTGGGGGGCTCCCTTACAATGAGCAGTTCTTC | CASSSEFGGLPYNEQFF
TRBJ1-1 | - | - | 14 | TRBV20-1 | TGCAGTGCTAGGGAGGACGGTTCGAACACTGAAGCTTTCTTT | CSAREDGSNTEAFF
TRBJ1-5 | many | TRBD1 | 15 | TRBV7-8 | TGTGCCAGCAGCCCGGGACAGGCTAGCAATCAGCCCCAGCATTTT | CASSPGQASNQPQHF
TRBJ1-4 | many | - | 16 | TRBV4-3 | TGCGCCAGCAGCCAAGATTTAAGAGGGCTAAGGGAAAAACTGTTTTTT | CASSQDLRGLREKLFF
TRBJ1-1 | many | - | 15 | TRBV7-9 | TGTGCCAGCAACCTTGACCGGGACAAGAACACTGAAGCTTTCTTT | CASNLDRDKNTEAFF
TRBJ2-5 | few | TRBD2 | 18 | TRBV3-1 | TGTGCCAGCAGCCAAGGACGGGCTAGCGGGAGTCTCCAAGAGACCCAGTACTTC | CASSQGRASGSLQETQYF
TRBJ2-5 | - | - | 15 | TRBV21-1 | TGTGCCAGCACCGCCCCGGGGTCGATGCAAGAGACCCAGTACTTC | CASTAPGSMQETQYF
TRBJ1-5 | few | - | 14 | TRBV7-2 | TGTGCCAGCAGCTTAGTTGCAGGCGATCAGCCCCAGCATTTT | CASSLVAGDQPQHF
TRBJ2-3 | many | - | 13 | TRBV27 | TGTGCCAGCAAGACGGCGGACACAGATACGCAGTATTTT | CASKTADTDTQYF
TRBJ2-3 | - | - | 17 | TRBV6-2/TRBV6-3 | TGTGCCAGCAGTTACGGTGGAGGGGGGGTAAGCACAGATACGCAGTATTTT | CASSYGGGGVSTDTQYF
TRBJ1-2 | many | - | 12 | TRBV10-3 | TGTGCCATCAGTGGGACACCCTATGGCTACACCTTC | CAISGTPYGYTF
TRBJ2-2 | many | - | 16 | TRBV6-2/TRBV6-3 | TGTGCCAGCGCTGACAGTCATCAGGGAAACACCGGGGAGCTGTTTTTT | CASADSHQGNTGELFF
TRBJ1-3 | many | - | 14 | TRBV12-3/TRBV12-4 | TGTGCCAGCAGTCTCCGACAGGCTGGAAACACCATATATTTT | CASSLRQAGNTIYF
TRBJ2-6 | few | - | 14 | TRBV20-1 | TGCAGTGCTAGGAAGGAATCTGGGGCCAACGTCCTGACTTTC | CSARKESGANVLTF
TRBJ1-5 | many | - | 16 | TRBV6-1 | TGTGCCAGCAGTGAAGCGCCAGGGGAGGGCAATCAGCCCCAGCATTTT | CASSEAPGEGNQPQHF
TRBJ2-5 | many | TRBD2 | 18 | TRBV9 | TGTGCCAGCAGCGTGCTAGCGGGGGGTTATACGACGCAAGAGACCCAGTACTTC | CASSVLAGGYTTQETQYF
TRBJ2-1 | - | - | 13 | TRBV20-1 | TGCAGTGCTAGTGACAGTTCCTACAATGAGCAGTTCTTC | CSASDSSYNEQFF
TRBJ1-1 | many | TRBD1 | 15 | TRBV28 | TGTGCCAGCAGCCCTCCGAGACAGGGACACACTGAAGCTTTCTTT | CASSPPRQGHTEAFF
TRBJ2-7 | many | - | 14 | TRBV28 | TGTGCCAGCAGTTTATTGGGGTTCGACTACGAGCAGTACTTC | CASSLLGFDYEQYF
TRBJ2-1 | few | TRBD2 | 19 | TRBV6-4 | TGTGCCAGCGAGGTCAGGGGCGGGGGGGCGCTGAGCACCTACAATGAGCAGTTCTTC | CASEVRGGGALSTYNEQFF
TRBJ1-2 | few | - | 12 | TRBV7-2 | TGTGCCAGCAGCTTAGTGCACTATGGCTACACCTTC | CASSLVHYGYTF
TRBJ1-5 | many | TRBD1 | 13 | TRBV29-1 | TGCAGCGTACGACAGGGACCGGCTCAGCCCCAGCATTTT | CSVRQGPAQPQHF
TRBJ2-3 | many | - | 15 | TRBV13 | TGTGCCAGCAGCTTACCGACGCCCAGCACAGATACGCAGTATTTT | CASSLPTPSTDTQYF
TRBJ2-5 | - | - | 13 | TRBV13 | TGTGCCAGCATGGAGGGGATGGCAAAGACCCAGTACTTC | CASMEGMAKTQYF
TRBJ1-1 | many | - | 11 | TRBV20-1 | TGCAGTGCTCGGAAGAACACTGAAGCTTTCTTT | CSARKNTEAFF
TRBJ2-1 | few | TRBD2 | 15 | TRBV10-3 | TGTGCCATCAGTGTGGGCGGGGGTTCCTACAATGAGCAGTTCTTC | CAISVGGGSYNEQFF
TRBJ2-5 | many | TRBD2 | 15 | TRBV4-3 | TGCGCCAGCAGCGAATACAAGCGGGGGGAGGAGACCCAGTACTTC | CASSEYKRGEETQYF